These 17 T cell receptor beta chains were sequenced from one sample in a study of tumor-infiltrating lymphocytes in oesophageal squamous cell carcinoma. MiXCR, run by TCRdb on the PCR reads, gives a single entry per CDR3 protein. The table shows approximately 19,000 distinct CDR3 sequences, with just over 40% occurring only once. Sequenced material: normal esophageal tissue next to the tumor. The receptor set was obtained from a male donor with esophageal squamous cell carcinoma.

A few counts support this clonotype. The genes are TRBV5-8 and TRBJ2-3; TRBD1 might be the D (6 bases). Trimming removed 1 base from V and 3 bases from J, with 15 bases in between. The CDR3 is 16 amino acids. Germline assignment: CDR1 SGHTS and CDR2 YDEGEE. Written as DNA, the CDR3 is TGTGCCAGCAGCTTGTTTGGGGGCCCTCAGACAGATACGCAGTATTTT. Amino acids: CASSLFGGPQTDTQYF.

This clonotype has ten or more counts. The V call is TRBV19, the J call TRBJ1-5, with 7 positions matching TRBD1. The CDR3 is 15 amino acids. The V gene end was trimmed by 6 bases and the J gene end by 2 bases; junction bases not matched to a gene: 7. CDR1 is LNHDA, CDR2 SQIVND, per germline (reference sequence). CDR3 DNA: TGTGCCAGTAGGACTGACGGGACAGGCAATCAGCCCCAGCATTTT. This translates into CASRTDGTGNQPQHF.

This clonotype was observed a handful of times. A read error is likely, as this CDR3 ends without the conserved phenylalanine or tryptophan. It is unclear where the CDR3 begins or ends on the DNA, so no DNA is shown, and the CDR3 is as TCRdb lists it. The V and J genes are TRBV10-1 and TRBJ2-5; TRBD2 is taken as the D call from the table, unchecked against the DNA. CDR1 is WNHNN and CDR2 is SYGVQD in the germline V gene (reference sequence). Counting both end residues, the CDR3 totals 8 amino acids. The CDR3 loop is CASQKAGD.

As for this clonotype: Here the CDR3 omits its conserved ending phenylalanine or tryptophan, so a read error is the likely source. The limits of the CDR3 on the DNA are not certain, so only TCRdb's listed CDR3 is given. This sequence joins TRBV7-6 and TRBJ2-6; the DNA was not compared with TRBD2, the D call given in the table. Both ends counted, the CDR3 spans 20 residues. Germline-derived CDR1 and CDR2 are SGHVS and FNYEAQ. The CDR3 sequence is CASSSGTPGLAGQETQYFGA.

This clonotype ranks as medium-sized. The chain recombines TRBV5-6 with TRBJ2-1; D call uncertain. There are 16 residues in the CDR3. CDR1 is SGHDT and CDR2 is YYEEEE in the germline V gene. Trimming cost V 2 bases and J 5 bases, with 17 bases left between them. CDR3 loop: CASSFQSVGYDNEQFF. The CDR3, as DNA: TGTGCCAGCAGCTTTCAGTCAGTGGGCTATGACAATGAGCAGTTCTTC.

This rearrangement joins TRBV7-9 to TRBJ2-5, with 10 positions matching TRBD2. The CDR3 totals 16 residues. V lost 1 base and J lost 2; bases outside the gene matches: 4. Germline CDR1 reads SEHNR; CDR2 reads FQNEAQ (reference sequence). CDR3 in amino acids: CASSLGAGGNQETQYF. Here the CDR3 DNA reads TGTGCCAGCAGCTTAGGAGCGGGGGGGAATCAAGAGACCCAGTACTTC.

This clonotype was seen ten or more times. The V gene is TRBV10-1, the J gene TRBJ2-3, with D perhaps matching TRBD2 (5 bases). Germline V gene data show CDR1 as WNHNN and CDR2 as SYGVQD (reference sequence). The length of the CDR3 is 13 residues. Deletions cut 7 bases from V and 0 bases from J, with 8 bases between. The CDR3 spells CASKGGSTDTQYF. The CDR3 nucleotides are TGCGCCAGCAAGGGCGGGAGCACAGATACGCAGTATTTT.

This rearrangement joins TRBV11-2 to TRBJ2-1, with 15 bases lining up with TRBD2. Germline trimming cut 4 bases from V and 9 bases from J; bases unmatched to any gene: 4. CDR1 is SGHAT and CDR2 is FQNNGV in the germline V gene. The CDR3 is 15 amino acids. Here the CDR3 reads CASSSGTSGRFEQFF. DNA for the CDR3: TGTGCCAGCAGCTCCGGGACTAGCGGGAGGTTTGAGCAGTTCTTC.

The chain recombines TRBV7-3 with TRBJ2-3, with TRBD2 matching 9 bases. The J segment lost 5 bases and the V segment lost 1 base, leaving 10 bases of the junction unmatched. This CDR3 is built from 17 residues. Germline CDR1 is SGHTA and CDR2 is FQGTGA. The CDR3 region is CASSLNIGSGSVDTQYF. In nucleotides, the CDR3 is TGTGCCAGCAGCTTAAATATCGGTAGCGGGAGCGTAGATACGCAGTATTTT.

The chain recombines TRBV7-2 with TRBJ1-5, with D tentatively TRBD1 (6 bases). The CDR3 loop spans 15 amino acids. V dropped 1 base and J dropped 4 bases, with 11 bases sitting between them. Germline CDR1 and CDR2: SGHTA and FQGNSA. The CDR3 is CASSLGQVRNQPQHF. CDR3 in DNA: TGTGCCAGCAGCTTAGGACAGGTACGGAATCAGCCCCAGCATTTT.

This clonotype was counted many times. The chain recombines TRBV11-3 with TRBJ2-2; D might be TRBD2 (6 bases). Per the germline V gene, CDR1 is SGHNT and CDR2 is YENEEA. Trimming left V 0 bases short and J 3 bases short, with 8 bases between. The CDR3 has 15 amino acids. The CDR3 reads CASSLEGGYTGELFF. In DNA form, the CDR3 reads TGTGCCAGCAGCTTAGAGGGGGGATACACCGGGGAGCTGTTTTTT.

In regard to this clonotype: Sequence at one end of the junction differs from germline and may be a read error. The chain has TRBV24-1 and TRBJ2-3; TRBD2 might be the D (6 bases). The CDR3 is made up of 15 amino acids. Germline V gives CDR1 KGHDR, CDR2 SFDVKD. The CDR3 loop reads CATSDWASEPDTEYF. In DNA, the CDR3 is TGTGCCACCAGTGATTGGGCTAGCGAGCCAGATACGGAGTATTTT.

This clonotype turned up a few times. V is TRBV7-2 and J is TRBJ1-1, with a tentative D call TRBD1 (5 bases). CDR3 length: 15 amino acids. V lost 1 base and J lost 3, with 12 bases in between. Germline values: CDR1 SGHTA, CDR2 FQGNSA. The CDR3 spells CASSLVSGGDTEAFF. CDR3 in DNA: TGTGCCAGCAGCTTAGTAAGTGGAGGGGACACTGAAGCTTTCTTT.

The rearrangement links TRBV18 to TRBJ1-2, with 10 bases that match TRBD1. The J segment lost 8 bases and the V segment lost 3 bases, leaving 6 bases of the junction unmatched. Germline loops: CDR1 KGHSH, CDR2 LQKENI. The CDR3 is 14 amino acids. CDR3 bases: TGTGCCAGCTCACCGCGACAGGGGGCGGAAGGCTACACCTTC. Residues: CASSPRQGAEGYTF.

This clonotype was observed a handful of times. This rearrangement joins TRBV7-9 to TRBJ1-1, with 9 bases fitting TRBD1. The CDR3 spans 18 residues. V lost 1 base and J lost 0; bases outside the gene matches: 9. Germline CDR1 SEHNR, CDR2 FQNEAQ (reference sequence). In nucleotides, the CDR3 is TGTGCCAGCAGCTTAGGACGCGGGAGGGACAGGGTGAACACTGAAGCTTTCTTT. It is translated as CASSLGRGRDRVNTEAFF.

The V gene is TRBV4-3, the J gene TRBJ2-7; TRBD1 might be the D (6 bases). The J call is uncertain, as TRBJ2-1 better fits the DNA end. The length of the CDR3 is 13 residues. Per germline, CDR1 LGHNA and CDR2 YSLEER. The CDR3 sequence: CASSHNLDSEQFF. CDR3 coding DNA: TGCGCCAGCAGCCACAATCTGGACAGTGAGCAGTTCTTC.

The rearrangement links TRBV7-3 to TRBJ2-3, with D possibly being TRBD1 (6 bases). Looked up from germline, CDR1 is SGHTA and CDR2 is FQGTGA. This CDR3 spans 18 amino acids. V lost 4 bases to trimming and J lost 4 bases, with 24 bases between them. CDR3 protein: CASSSPNSRGHFADTQYF. CDR3 nucleotide sequence: TGTGCCAGCAGCTCTCCCAACTCGAGGGGACATTTCGCAGATACGCAGTATTTT.